The text below deals with one TCR beta chain. Its recognized antigen is unknown. No clone much larger than this one lies a single base away; base qualities are absent. This sample was taken from a study of PD-1 blockade in classical Hodgkin lymphoma (dated by TCRdb to 2019 to 2021). General notes on the study: Nivolumab dosing was 3 mg/kg intravenously every 2 weeks, continuing until either disease progression or unacceptable toxicity. The study used CyTOF and TCR beta sequencing to define a peripheral blood immune signature of response to PD-1 blockade in classical Hodgkin lymphoma.

The Qiagen DNeasy kit was used to extract genomic DNA from unsorted PBMCs and from the negatively selected CD4+ and CD8+ fractions. Using primers that anneal to V and J segments, immunoSEQ multiplex PCR amplified the TCR beta CDR3 regions. A synthetic immune receptor repertoire was used to minimize amplification bias, and remaining bias was computationally removed after sequencing. Processing in the source paper ran as follows. Custom Python scripts were used to quantify repertoire diversity as the Shannon entropy index. Unsorted, CD4+ and CD8+ repertoires were examined separately, except in combined analyses, for which CD4+ and CD8+ sequences were merged in silico. Clonal expansion was defined as at least a 2-fold frequency increase after treatment relative to C1D1, with a pseudocount of 0.5 for undetected baseline clones. Singleton clones were defined as clones with 0 or 1 copy at C1D1, and non-singleton clones were defined as clones with 2 or more copies. Clones expanded in unsorted samples were annotated as CD4+, CD8+ or unknown by matching protein sequences in sorted samples from the same patient. Wilcoxon tests on paired samples were used to test changes in diversity from C1D1 to C4D1. TCRdb re-hosts the immuneACCESS table, in-frame sequences only. Its copies lack some clones; in the studies checked, an unresolved V gene accounts for under half of them, and the cause for the rest is not known. V and J calls and clone size are as listed in that table; D and trimming were resolved from the DNA. This sample lists around 12,000 clones; around 70% were detected once. 3% to 3.5% of the sample is in the top ten clones.

Spanning cysteine to phenylalanine, the CDR3 consists of 16 amino acids. Of the read, only the CDR3 DNA is kept; its 48 bases are in frame from base 1. CDR1 KGHSH and CDR2 LQKENI were looked up in the germline V gene. Trimming takes 1 base off V and 9 bases off J; junction bases not matched to a gene: 11. What this sample's time point label stands for: cycle 4 day 1 (C4D1), after more than five weeks of nivolumab. Relapse after autologous stem cell transplantation had occurred in all trial patients, and cohorts A, B and C were distinguished by prior brentuximab vedotin exposure. A Miltenyi CD4+ T cell isolation kit was used for magnetic negative selection to purify CD4+ T cells from thawed PBMCs. The trial cohort included 50 or so patients with relapsed/refractory classical Hodgkin lymphoma, and each patient had a best overall response of complete response, partial response or progressive disease. Trial patients were treated with single-agent nivolumab in the multi-cohort phase II CheckMate 205 trial. An independent review committee assessed best overall response by applying the 2007 International Working Group response criteria. Trial PBMCs were obtained immediately prior to nivolumab initiation (C1D1) and on therapy at cycle 2 day 1 and cycle 4 day 1. Peripheral blood was collected in 8 mL Vacutainer Cell Preparation Tubes, from which PBMCs were isolated by centrifugation and then cryopreserved. Purified CD4+ and CD8+ fractions were prepared only for cases in which an additional PBMC sample was available. Magnetically labelled cells were removed on LS columns in a quadroMACS separator, and the flow-through was retained as the purified fraction.

The investigation overall reported the following: The study was restricted to a single clinical trial cohort, and the causes of repertoire differences, possibly disease activity or prior therapy, were left undefined. Baseline diversity similar to that of newly diagnosed patients was observed in trial patients achieving complete response, whereas significantly lower diversity was observed in partial responders and progressors. Diversity was lower in patients who began nivolumab less than 1 year after ASCT, so these patients were left out of later analyses to avoid confounding by immune reconstitution. Baseline TCR diversity was reported as lower in newly diagnosed patients than in healthy donors, and lower still in relapsed/refractory patients. By C4D1, a significant rise was seen in CD4+ TCR diversity but not in CD8+ TCR diversity (p=0.0027 vs p=0.16), and the rise was most apparent among complete responders (p=0.02).

The receptor was derived from a human donor with classical Hodgkin lymphoma. In this chain, TRBV18 is recombined with TRBJ2-1, with 8 junctional bases fitting TRBD2. Sequencing used CD4+ T cells from blood, obtained before the fourth cycle of nivolumab. At the DNA level, the sequence is TGTGCCAGCTCACCACGGAACGGGAGGGAGGGCCTTGAGCAGTTCTTC. Its translation reads: CASSPRNGREGLEQFF.